What follows are 16 T cell receptor beta chains derived from one specimen sequenced in a study of shared clonotypes between healthy human individuals. Only in-frame clones appear in the TCRdb table, and some are missing; sequencing was by immunoSEQ multiplex PCR. Here the sample spans about 1.1 million clones, roughly 74% being singletons. The sequencing input was memory CD4+ T cells from PBMCs. Subset noted: CD45RA-negative fraction. The receptors shown here come from a man younger than 35 in good health. Some clones in this sample may be carry-over from other donors' samples.

V usage is TRBV5-4 and J usage is TRBJ2-7; weak D call: TRBD2 (5 bases). The V end lost 4 bases, the J end lost 3 bases, and 17 bases lay between the germline ends. The V gene's germline CDR1 is SGHNT and CDR2 YYREEE (reference sequence). The CDR3 consists of 15 residues. CDR3 nucleotides: TGTGCCAGCAGCCTGGTGGGGTCTGGACTCTACGAGCAGTACTTC. This translates into CASSLVGSGLYEQYF.

The chain combines TRBV27 with TRBJ2-3, with D tentatively TRBD1 (6 bases). The CDR3 covers 15 residues. The ends were cut back, 5 bases at V and 3 bases at J, with 15 bases in the middle. Looked up from germline, CDR1 is MNHEY and CDR2 is SMNVEV (reference sequence). For the CDR3, the DNA is TGTGCCAGCAGTCCCCGCCCGGGACAAACAGATACGCAGTATTTT. It codes for CASSPRPGQTDTQYF.

This chain links TRBV18 with TRBJ2-6; D may be TRBD1 (6 bases). V was clipped by 0 bases and J by 1 base, with 10 bases between them. This CDR3 region has 17 residues. Germline assignment: CDR1 KGHSH and CDR2 LQKENI. As DNA, the CDR3 is TGTGCCAGCTCACCACCCAGGGGAACGTCTGGGGCCAACGTCCTGACTTTC. The encoded protein is CASSPPRGTSGANVLTF.

V and J are TRBV9 and TRBJ2-3, with D perhaps matching TRBD2 (6 bases). The CDR3 is 18 amino acids. V lost 5 bases to trimming and J lost 0 bases, with 22 bases between them. Germline loops: CDR1 SGDLS, CDR2 YYNGEE. CDR3 sequence: CASSPKRLSGSSTDTQYF. CDR3 nucleotides: TGTGCCAGCAGTCCCAAGCGGCTCAGCGGGTCTAGCACAGATACGCAGTATTTT.

Comment on this clone: This sample also contains other DNA sequences that code for the same CDR3. The chain combines TRBV28 with TRBJ2-7, with TRBD1 identical over 10 bases. CDR1 and CDR2 from the germline V gene are MDHEN and SYDVKM. The trim removed 5 bases at V and 3 bases at J, leaving 4 bases unmatched. There are 14 residues in the CDR3. As DNA, the CDR3 is TGTGCCAGCAGTCCGGGGACAGGGGACTACGAGCAGTACTTC. Its protein product is CASSPGTGDYEQYF.

J is TRBJ1-2 and V is TRBV7-2; tentatively, D is TRBD1 (5 bases). The CDR3 has 13 residues. The germline gives CDR1 SGHTA, CDR2 FQGNSA. V was clipped by 6 bases and J by 5 bases, with 13 bases between them. CDR3 region: CASRPRGAYGYTF. CDR3 nucleotides: TGTGCCAGCAGGCCCAGAGGGGCTTATGGCTACACCTTC. Full variable domain (remainder filled in from reference TRBV7-2 and TRBJ1-2): GAGVSQSPSNKVTEKGKDVELRCDPISGHTALYWYRQSLGQGLEFLIYFQGNSAPDKSGLPSDRFSAERTGGSVSTLTIQRTQQEDSAVYLCASRPRGAYGYTFGSGTRLTVV.

The chain has TRBV7-8 and TRBJ2-5, with unresolved D. Germline CDR1 SGHVS, CDR2 FQNEAQ. The germline V and J ends were trimmed by 7 bases and 1 base, with 22 bases remaining between them. CDR3 length: 17 amino acids. The DNA of the CDR3 is TGTGCCAGCAAAAAAAGTGTGTGGGCCAAAGCCCAAGAGACCCAGTACTTC. This sequence encodes CASKKSVWAKAQETQYF.

This clone was observed a handful of times. The genes are TRBV6-1 and TRBJ2-2; TRBD1 matches 7 bases. V shed 7 bases and J 2 bases; nucleotides not matched to a gene: 7. The CDR3 sequence is 15 residues long. Germline CDR1 is MNHNS and CDR2 is SASEGT. CDR3 protein: CASTQDRANTGELFF. CDR3 nucleotide sequence: TGTGCCAGCACCCAAGACAGGGCCAACACCGGGGAGCTGTTTTTT.

This clone was detected a few times. The genes are TRBV30 and TRBJ1-3, with D uncertain. This CDR3 has 12 amino acids. The V gene's germline CDR1 is GTSNPN and CDR2 SVGIG (reference sequence). Trimming pared 4 bases from V and 1 base from J, leaving 5 bases between. The CDR3 is CAWTPSGNTIYF. The DNA for the CDR3 is TGTGCCTGGACCCCTTCTGGAAACACCATATATTTT.

This clone was seen a few times. The chain combines TRBV2 with TRBJ1-5, with D unclear. This CDR3 comprises 12 residues. Trimming removed 7 bases from V and 3 bases from J, with 7 bases in between. The germline gives CDR1 SNHLY, CDR2 FYNNEI. The DNA for the CDR3 is TGTGCCAGCACGAGCTACAATCAGCCCCAGCATTTT. Translating gives CASTSYNQPQHF.

This chain uses TRBV28 with TRBJ1-1; 11 nucleotides align to TRBD1. Germline CDR1 is MDHEN and CDR2 is SYDVKM. Losses at the gene ends were 5 bases for V and 4 bases for J; bases not matched to a gene: 18. CDR3 length: 19 amino acids. CDR3 region: CASSQEPNRPGTGGTEAFF. For the CDR3, the DNA is TGTGCCAGCAGTCAAGAACCTAATCGTCCCGGGACAGGGGGCACTGAAGCTTTCTTT.

The rearrangement joins TRBV10-1 to TRBJ2-5, with D possibly called TRBD1 or TRBD2 (5 bases each). V lost 3 bases, J lost 10 bases, and 12 bases lay in between. Per germline, CDR1 WNHNN and CDR2 SYGVQD (reference sequence). The CDR3 length is 12 residues. The CDR3 is CASSEDLRGQYF. The DNA of the CDR3 is TGCGCCAGCAGTGAAGATTTGAGGGGCCAGTACTTC.

The chain recombines TRBV7-2 with TRBJ2-1; tentative D call: TRBD1 (5 bases). V lost 2 bases and J lost 7, with 15 bases in between. Per germline, CDR1 SGHTA and CDR2 FQGNSA. The CDR3 contains 15 residues. Here the CDR3 reads CASSLRSEAGNEQFF. DNA of the CDR3: TGTGCCAGCAGCTTAAGGAGTGAGGCAGGGAATGAGCAGTTCTTC.

The V call is TRBV6-1, the J call TRBJ2-5; either TRBD1 or TRBD2 may fit D (5 bases each). The germline CDR1 and CDR2 sequences are MNHNS and SASEGT. There are 15 residues in the CDR3. Trimming shortened V by 5 bases and J by 5 bases, and 18 bases separated the two germline ends. CDR3 sequence reads: CASSSGTSKLETQYF. The CDR3, as DNA: TGTGCCAGCAGTTCCGGGACCTCAAAGTTGGAGACCCAGTACTTC.

The V and J genes are TRBV19 and TRBJ1-5, with D possibly being TRBD1 (5 bases). CDR1 is LNHDA and CDR2 is SQIVND in the germline V gene (reference sequence). The CDR3 length is 15 residues. V gave up 1 base and J gave up 6 bases, with 13 bases separating them. The CDR3 protein is CASSIAGGLAQPQHF. For the CDR3, the DNA is TGTGCCAGTAGTATAGCTGGGGGATTGGCTCAGCCCCAGCATTTT.

This clone was detected only a few times. V is TRBV28 and J is TRBJ2-1; D may be TRBD2 (6 bases). This CDR3 region has 12 residues. V was trimmed by 10 bases and J by 4 bases, leaving 11 bases between them. Germline V lookup: CDR1 MDHEN, CDR2 SYDVKM. The CDR3 loop is CATGTFYNEQFF. The CDR3 bases are TGTGCCACCGGGACTTTTTACAATGAGCAGTTCTTC.